This T cell receptor (beta chain) was captured in a study of OX40 agonist ivuxolimab in advanced cancers. Background on the whole study: Ivuxolimab was a fully human IgG2 agonistic monoclonal antibody targeting the costimulatory receptor OX40 (CD134). The dose-escalation cohort was roughly 80% male with a mean age of approximately 60 years, ranging from roughly 20 to 80. Peripheral TCRbeta sequencing was intended to test whether TCR sequence diversity was altered and clonal T-cell expansion was caused by ivuxolimab. The paper describes the monotherapy dose-escalation part (N of about 47 patients) of the phase I trial of ivuxolimab. Among the roughly 52 dose-escalation patients, around 20 had hepatocellular carcinoma, approximately 15 melanoma, 9 renal cell carcinoma and 9 head and neck cancer. Patients were allowed to have had prior anti-PD-1, anti-PD-L1 or anti-CTLA-4 therapy, and 30% to 40% of the dose-escalation patients had previously received checkpoint inhibitors. Intravenous ivuxolimab was administered to patients every 2 weeks at six dose levels: 0.01, 0.1, 0.3, 1.5, 3 and 10 mg/kg. Three dose-escalation patients achieved partial responses, one with hepatocellular carcinoma and two with cutaneous melanoma. General study outcomes and caveats: After ivuxolimab, expanded clones were on average more numerous among CD8+ T cells than among CD4+ T cells. Clonal expansion of both CD4+ and CD8+ blood T cells was observed from baseline to week 6 at doses 0.1 to 3.0 mg/kg. The antigen specificity of the clonally expanded peripheral T cells was not determined. Low levels of normalized T-cell clonal expansion were also shown by some nonresponding patients. Partial responders in the 0.1-3.0 mg/kg groups had among the lowest normalized peripheral clonal expansion, especially among CD8+ T cells.

Genomic DNA was isolated from the sorted cells so that the TCRbeta CDR3 region could be sequenced. The immunoSEQ Assay was used for sequencing of TCRbeta CDR3 regions. This is the immuneACCESS table as TCRdb keeps it, with only in-frame sequences that have V and J called. A part of the clones is gone; compared with another copy, unresolved V genes explain less than half, and the rest is unexplained. This sample gives some 78,000 clones in total; around nine tenths of them show up just once. 2.5% to 3% of the sample is taken by the ten largest. The germline V gene sets CDR1 to MDHEN and CDR2 to SYDVKM. Cut back by 2 bases and 7 bases, the V and J ends lie 15 bases apart. The CDR3 covers 14 residues, taking in both the cysteine and the phenylalanine. Only the CDR3 region is kept as DNA, spanning 42 bases read in frame from base 1. About this clone: The clone's antigen remains unknown. There are no base qualities to consult, and no much larger clone falls within one base.

The trial excluded patients who had a history of autoimmune disease or who were on systemic immunosuppression. In every dose cohort, peripheral blood was drawn for TCR sequencing at baseline, cycle 4 day 1, and cycle 7 day 1. Samples were obtained from an open-label, multicenter, first-in-human phase I dose-escalation trial of ivuxolimab. The trial enrolled adults with locally advanced or metastatic head and neck squamous cell, hepatocellular, melanoma or renal cell carcinoma. CD4+ and CD8+ T cells were sorted separately from peripheral blood before TCR sequencing. The rearrangement combines TRBV28 with TRBJ2-7; the D gene is perhaps TRBD2, from 5 matching bases. The sequencing used CD4+ or CD8+ T cells sorted from blood, collected in a trial of the OX40 agonist ivuxolimab. The receptor was derived from an adult with an advanced solid tumor such as melanoma, head and neck, liver or kidney cancer. The nucleotide sequence reads TGTGCCAGCAGTTTAGCGGCGACTATTAGGGAGCAGTACTTC. Translated, this is CASSLAATIREQYF.